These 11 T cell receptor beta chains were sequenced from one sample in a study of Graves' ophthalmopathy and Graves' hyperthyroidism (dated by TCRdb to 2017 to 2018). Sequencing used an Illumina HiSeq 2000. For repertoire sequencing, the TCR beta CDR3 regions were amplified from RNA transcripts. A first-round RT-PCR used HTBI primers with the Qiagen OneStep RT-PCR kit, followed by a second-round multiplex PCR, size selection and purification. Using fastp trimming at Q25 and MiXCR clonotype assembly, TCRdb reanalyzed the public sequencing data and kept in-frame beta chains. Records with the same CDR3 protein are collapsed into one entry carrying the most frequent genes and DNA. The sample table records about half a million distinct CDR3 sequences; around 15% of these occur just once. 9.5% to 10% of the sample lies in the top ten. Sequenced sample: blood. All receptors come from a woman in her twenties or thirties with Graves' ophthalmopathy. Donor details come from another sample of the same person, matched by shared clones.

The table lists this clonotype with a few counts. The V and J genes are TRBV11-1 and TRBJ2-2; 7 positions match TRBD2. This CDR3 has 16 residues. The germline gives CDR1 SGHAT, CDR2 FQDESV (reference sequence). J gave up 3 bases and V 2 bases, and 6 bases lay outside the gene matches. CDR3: CASSLTASGDTGELFF. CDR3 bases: TGTGCCAGCAGCTTAACCGCTAGCGGTGACACCGGGGAGCTGTTTTTT. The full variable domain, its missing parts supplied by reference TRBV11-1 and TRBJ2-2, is EAEVAQSPRYKITEKSQAVAFWCDPISGHATLYWYRQILGQGPELLVQFQDESVVDDSQLPKDRFSAERLKGVDSTLKIQPAELGDSAMYLCASSLTASGDTGELFFGEGSRLTVL.

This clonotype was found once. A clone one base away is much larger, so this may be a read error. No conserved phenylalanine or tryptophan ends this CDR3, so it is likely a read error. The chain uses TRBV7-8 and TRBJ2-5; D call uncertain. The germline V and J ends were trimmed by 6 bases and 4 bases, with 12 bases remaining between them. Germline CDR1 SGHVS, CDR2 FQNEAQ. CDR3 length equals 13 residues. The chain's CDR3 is CASSNTGRETQYI. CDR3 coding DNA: TGTGCCAGCAGTAACACCGGGCGAGAGACCCAGTACATC.

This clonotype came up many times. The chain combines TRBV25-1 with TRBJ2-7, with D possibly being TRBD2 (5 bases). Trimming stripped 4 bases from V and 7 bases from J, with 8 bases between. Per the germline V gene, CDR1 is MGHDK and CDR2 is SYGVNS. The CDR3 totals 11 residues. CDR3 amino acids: CASSGGEEQYF. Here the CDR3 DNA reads TGTGCCAGCAGTGGGGGAGAAGAGCAGTACTTC.

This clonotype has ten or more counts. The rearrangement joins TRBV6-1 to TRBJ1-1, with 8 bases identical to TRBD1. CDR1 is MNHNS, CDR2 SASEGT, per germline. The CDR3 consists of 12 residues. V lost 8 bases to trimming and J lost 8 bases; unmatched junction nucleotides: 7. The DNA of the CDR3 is TGTGCCAGCTCGCGGACAGGGCTGGAAGCTTTCTTT. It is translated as CASSRTGLEAFF.

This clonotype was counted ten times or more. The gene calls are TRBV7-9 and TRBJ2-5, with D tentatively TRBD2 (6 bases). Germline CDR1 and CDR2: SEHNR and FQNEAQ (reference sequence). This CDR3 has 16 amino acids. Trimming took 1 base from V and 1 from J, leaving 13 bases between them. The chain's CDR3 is CASSLGSGSGQETQYF. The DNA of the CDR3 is TGTGCCAGCAGCTTAGGGTCCGGTAGCGGCCAAGAGACCCAGTACTTC.

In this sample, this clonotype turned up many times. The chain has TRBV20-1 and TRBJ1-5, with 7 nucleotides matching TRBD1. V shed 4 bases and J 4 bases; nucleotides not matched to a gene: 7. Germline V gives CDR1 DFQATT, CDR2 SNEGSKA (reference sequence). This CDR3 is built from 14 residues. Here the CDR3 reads CSAKPWDRNQPQHF. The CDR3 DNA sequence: TGCAGTGCTAAGCCCTGGGACAGAAATCAGCCCCAGCATTTT.

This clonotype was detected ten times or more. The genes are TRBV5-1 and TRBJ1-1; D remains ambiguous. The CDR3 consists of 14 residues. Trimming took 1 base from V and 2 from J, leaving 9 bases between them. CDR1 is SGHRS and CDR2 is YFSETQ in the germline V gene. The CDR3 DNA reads TGCGCCAGCAGCTTGAGTCATTTTAACACTGAAGCTTTCTTT. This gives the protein CASSLSHFNTEAFF.

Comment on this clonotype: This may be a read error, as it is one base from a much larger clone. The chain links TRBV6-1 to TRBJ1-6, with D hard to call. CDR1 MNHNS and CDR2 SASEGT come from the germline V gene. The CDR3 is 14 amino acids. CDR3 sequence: CASSEDLQYSHLHF. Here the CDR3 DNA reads TGTGCCAGCAGTGAAGACTTGCAGTATTCACACCTCCACTTT.

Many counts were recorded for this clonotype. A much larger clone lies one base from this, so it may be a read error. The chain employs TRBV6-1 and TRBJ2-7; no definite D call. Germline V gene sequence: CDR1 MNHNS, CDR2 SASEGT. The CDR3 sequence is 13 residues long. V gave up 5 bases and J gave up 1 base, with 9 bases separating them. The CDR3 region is CASSHGSSYEQYF. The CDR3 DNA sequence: TGTGCCAGCAGTCATGGGTCATCCTACGAGCAGTACTTC.

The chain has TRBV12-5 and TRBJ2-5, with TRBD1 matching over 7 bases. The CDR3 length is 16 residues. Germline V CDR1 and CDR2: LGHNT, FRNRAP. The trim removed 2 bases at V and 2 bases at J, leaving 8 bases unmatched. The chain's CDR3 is CASGLTNPGQQETQYF. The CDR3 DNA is TGTGCTAGTGGTTTGACTAACCCGGGACAGCAAGAGACCCAGTACTTC.

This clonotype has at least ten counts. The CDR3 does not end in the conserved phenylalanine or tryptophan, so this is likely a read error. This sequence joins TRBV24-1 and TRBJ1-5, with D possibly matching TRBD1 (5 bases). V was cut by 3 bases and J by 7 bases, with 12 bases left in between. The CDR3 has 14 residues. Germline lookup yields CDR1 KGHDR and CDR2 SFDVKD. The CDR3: CATSDAGMGQPQHS. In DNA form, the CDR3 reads TGTGCCACCAGTGATGCAGGGATGGGACAGCCCCAGCATTCT.